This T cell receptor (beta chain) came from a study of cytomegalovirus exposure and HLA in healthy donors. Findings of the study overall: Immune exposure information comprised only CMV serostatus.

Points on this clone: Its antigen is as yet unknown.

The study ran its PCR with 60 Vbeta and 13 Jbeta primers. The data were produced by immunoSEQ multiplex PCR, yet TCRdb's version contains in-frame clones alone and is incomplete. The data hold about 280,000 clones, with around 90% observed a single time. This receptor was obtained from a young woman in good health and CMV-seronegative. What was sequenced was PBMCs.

The CDR3 sequence is CASSLGGQNEKLFF. For the CDR3, the DNA is TGCGCCAGCAGCTTAGGCGGCCAGAATGAAAAACTGTTTTTT. The chain joins TRBV5-1 to TRBJ1-4, with D unclear. The germline CDR1 and CDR2 sequences are SGHRS and YFSETQ. The V gene lost 2 bases and the J gene lost 5 bases, with 10 bases spanning the gap. This CDR3 comprises 14 residues.